Listed below are T cell receptor beta chains from one sample, sequenced in a study of T cells in Graves' hyperthyroidism and ophthalmopathy. TCRdb reprocessed the multiplex PCR reads via MiXCR and lists one record per CDR3 protein. The sample records about 530,000 distinct CDR3 sequences, 15% to 20% being singletons. The sequenced sample consisted of blood. These receptors were obtained from a woman aged 18-30 years with Graves' ophthalmopathy. CDR3s include the opening cysteine and the closing phenylalanine or tryptophan. A D gene is named only where the DNA matches it firmly. Size tells how often a clone was seen (once, few, many) or the class of an expanded clone, and some rows leave it out.

clone size: NA
V gene: TRBV3-1
J gene: TRBJ1-2
D gene: NA
CDR3 protein: CASSLLQGWNYGYTF
CDR3 DNA: TGTGCCAGCAGCCTTCTCCAGGGGTGGAACTATGGCTACACCTTC

clone size: many
V gene: TRBV20-1
J gene: TRBJ2-5
D gene: NA
CDR3 protein: CSAALTGVPETQYF
CDR3 DNA: TGCAGTGCCGCCCTAACTGGGGTACCAGAGACCCAGTACTTC

clone size: many
V gene: TRBV30
J gene: TRBJ2-1
D gene: NA
CDR3 protein: CAWSRDLTSYNEQFF
CDR3 DNA: TGTGCCTGGAGCCGGGACCTCACATCCTACAATGAGCAGTTCTTC

clone size: few
V gene: TRBV29-1
J gene: TRBJ2-3
D gene: TRBD2
CDR3 protein: CSVRGLAGAYTDTQYF
CDR3 DNA: TGCAGCGTTAGGGGACTAGCGGGGGCATACACAGATACGCAGTATTTT

clone size: many
V gene: TRBV13
J gene: TRBJ1-1
D gene: NA
CDR3 protein: CASSLEASPKSAFF
CDR3 DNA: TGTGCCAGCAGCTTAGAGGCCAGTCCGAAGTCGGCTTTCTTT

clone size: NA
V gene: TRBV20-1
J gene: TRBJ1-1
D gene: NA
CDR3 protein: CSARAPGKNTEAFF
CDR3 DNA: TGCAGTGCTAGAGCACCGGGAAAGAACACTGAAGCTTTCTTT

clone size: many
V gene: TRBV20-1
J gene: TRBJ1-2
D gene: TRBD1
CDR3 protein: CSARHDRGEGYTF
CDR3 DNA: TGCAGTGCTAGACATGACAGGGGCGAGGGCTACACCTTC

clone size: few
V gene: TRBV9
J gene: TRBJ1-4
D gene: NA
CDR3 protein: CASSVRGSLTNEKLFF
CDR3 DNA: TGTGCCAGCAGCGTAAGGGGCAGTCTTACTAATGAAAAACTGTTTTTT

clone size: NA
V gene: TRBV29-1
J gene: TRBJ1-3
D gene: NA
CDR3 protein: CSVEVGGYGNTIYF
CDR3 DNA: TGCAGCGTTGAAGTGGGAGGGTACGGAAACACCATATATTTT

clone size: NA
V gene: TRBV28
J gene: TRBJ2-7
D gene: NA
CDR3 protein: CASSGDPYEQYF
CDR3 DNA: TGTGCCAGCAGTGGAGATCCCTACGAGCAGTACTTC

clone size: NA
V gene: TRBV20-1
J gene: TRBJ2-4
D gene: NA
CDR3 protein: CSARGTVLAKNIQYF
CDR3 DNA: TGCAGTGCTAGAGGGACCGTTTTAGCCAAAAACATTCAGTACTTC